These T cell receptor beta chains were read from a single sample in a study of blood T cell repertoires in COVID-19. Profiled with immunoSEQ multiplex PCR; TCRdb holds only in-frame clones, not every one. Among about 260,000 clones listed, about 89% were seen once. The sample comprised peripheral blood. Source of these receptors: a man aged 40-55 years who had recovered from COVID-19. CDR3s include the opening cysteine and the closing phenylalanine or tryptophan. Each record gives: V gene, clone size, D gene, J gene, CDR3 protein, CDR3 DNA. D genes are given only for firm matches. Size tells how often a clone was seen (once, few, many) or the class of an expanded clone, and some rows leave it out.

TRBV4-1	.	.	TRBJ2-7	CASSQDRGYEQYF	TGCGCCAGCAGCCAAGACCGGGGGTACGAGCAGTACTTC
TRBV2	few	TRBD1	TRBJ2-6	CASSLRYRTGVSGANVLTF	TGTGCCAGCAGCCTACGGTATCGGACAGGGGTTTCAGGGGCCAACGTCCTGACTTTC
TRBV2	few	.	TRBJ1-5	CASMDRANQPQHF	TGTGCCAGTATGGACAGAGCCAATCAGCCCCAGCATTTT
TRBV2	.	.	TRBJ1-6	CASIGQGIYNSPLHF	TGTGCCAGCATTGGGCAGGGAATCTACAATTCACCCCTCCACTTT
TRBV19	once	TRBD1	TRBJ2-2	CASSPRDRGPRDTGELFF	TGTGCCAGTAGTCCCCGGGACAGGGGGCCTCGGGACACCGGGGAGCTGTTTTTT
TRBV7-2	.	.	TRBJ2-1	CASSLAAVATNEQFF	TGTGCCAGCAGCTTAGCGGCCGTAGCGACCAATGAGCAGTTCTTC
TRBV4-2	.	.	TRBJ2-1	CASSQDQRGSPYNEQFF	TGTGCCAGCAGCCAAGATCAAAGGGGCAGCCCCTACAATGAGCAGTTCTTC
TRBV13	.	TRBD1	TRBJ2-7	CASSPPGQGAREQYF	TGTGCCAGCAGCCCTCCGGGACAGGGGGCGCGCGAGCAGTACTTC
TRBV2	once	TRBD1	TRBJ2-7	CASSRTGQGSYEQYF	TGTGCCAGCAGTCGGACGGGACAGGGTTCCTACGAGCAGTACTTC
TRBV3-1/TRBV3-2	.	.	TRBJ1-2	CASSQERANYGYTF	TGTGCCAGCAGCCAAGAACGAGCTAACTATGGCTACACCTTC
TRBV23-1	.	.	TRBJ2-5	CASKVIGAGKETQYF	TGCGCCAGCAAGGTAATAGGCGCGGGGAAAGAGACCCAGTACTTC
TRBV5-4	once	TRBD2	TRBJ2-2	CASSFSGRSTGELFF	TGTGCCAGCAGCTTCAGCGGGAGATCCACCGGGGAGCTGTTTTTT
TRBV5-1	.	.	TRBJ2-7	CASSLERISYEQYF	TGCGCCAGCAGCTTGGAGCGCATATCCTACGAGCAGTACTTC
TRBV6-4	.	TRBD1	TRBJ2-1	CASGWVQGTDYNEQFF	TGTGCCAGCGGATGGGTACAGGGGACGGACTACAATGAGCAGTTCTTC
TRBV29-1	.	.	TRBJ1-2	CSVEDRVTPNYGYTF	TGCAGCGTTGAAGACAGGGTAACCCCAAACTATGGCTACACCTTC
TRBV7-9	.	TRBD1	TRBJ2-7	CASSSDRVGYRDYEQYF	TGTGCCAGCAGCTCGGACAGGGTAGGGTATCGGGACTACGAGCAGTACTTC
TRBV7-9	once	TRBD2	TRBJ2-7	CASNPLAGIEQYF	TGTGCCAGCAACCCTCTAGCGGGAATCGAGCAGTACTTC
TRBV6-5	.	.	TRBJ1-1	CASSRLTGPNTEAFF	TGTGCCAGCAGTAGACTGACAGGTCCGAACACTGAAGCTTTCTTT
TRBV14	.	.	TRBJ2-1	CASSELSRSVGEQFF	TGTGCCAGCAGCGAATTGTCGAGGTCGGTAGGTGAGCAGTTCTTC
TRBV7-9	.	.	TRBJ2-5	CASSLIPDSQETQYF	TGTGCCAGCAGCTTAATCCCGGACAGCCAAGAGACCCAGTACTTC
TRBV18	once	.	TRBJ1-1	CASSPLGAGNTEAFF	TGTGCCAGCTCCCCTCTGGGCGCCGGGAACACTGAAGCTTTCTTT
TRBV7-2	once	.	TRBJ1-5	CASSLVHISNQPQHF	TGTGCCAGCAGCTTAGTTCACATTAGCAATCAGCCCCAGCATTTT
TRBV7-9	.	.	TRBJ1-1	CASSLGREMNTEAFF	TGTGCCAGCAGCCTGGGGAGGGAAATGAACACTGAAGCTTTCTTT
TRBV29-1	.	.	TRBJ1-5	CSVRRDVGGRMPQHF	TGCAGCGTTAGGAGGGACGTGGGAGGGAGGATGCCCCAGCATTTT
TRBV3-1/TRBV3-2	.	.	TRBJ2-2	CASSRTGQNTGELFF	TGTGCCAGCAGCAGAACGGGACAGAACACCGGGGAGCTGTTTTTT
TRBV13	few	.	TRBJ1-6	CATRSGQYNSPLHF	TGTGCCACCCGATCCGGACAGTATAATTCACCCCTCCACTTT
TRBV5-1	.	TRBD1	TRBJ1-1	CASSLEGGVSTEAFF	TGCGCCAGCAGCTTGGAAGGGGGCGTAAGCACTGAAGCTTTCTTT
TRBV7-8	.	.	TRBJ2-7	CASSVGEAYEQYF	TGTGCCAGCAGCGTCGGGGAGGCCTACGAGCAGTACTTC
TRBV7-6	.	TRBD2	TRBJ2-3	CASSLVQRGGTDTQYF	TGTGCCAGCAGCTTAGTCCAGCGGGGGGGCACAGATACGCAGTATTTT
TRBV20-1	few	.	TRBJ2-1	CSAGALRATRYNEQFF	TGCAGTGCTGGTGCCCTCAGGGCTACTCGGTACAATGAGCAGTTCTTC
TRBV27	.	.	TRBJ1-1	CASSFAITGAEAFF	TGTGCCAGCAGTTTCGCGATCACCGGTGCTGAAGCTTTCTTT
TRBV5-1	.	TRBD2	TRBJ2-2	CASSSLLAGVTGELFF	TGCGCCAGCAGCTCCTTACTAGCGGGAGTCACCGGGGAGCTGTTTTTT
TRBV6-2/TRBV6-3	.	.	TRBJ1-2	CASSWDSRAGYGYTF	TGTGCCAGCAGTTGGGACTCCCGGGCTGGCTATGGCTACACCTTC
TRBV28	once	.	TRBJ2-1	CASSPRAGEQFF	TGTGCCAGCTCCCCGAGGGCCGGTGAGCAGTTCTTC
TRBV7-8	.	.	TRBJ1-2	CASIEALGYGYTF	TGTGCCAGCATAGAGGCTCTGGGCTATGGCTACACCTTC
TRBV24-1	.	TRBD2	TRBJ2-1	CATSDRGRNEQFF	TGTGCCACCAGTGACCGCGGGAGGAATGAGCAGTTCTTC
TRBV7-2	.	.	TRBJ2-7	CASSLVVSTGYEQYF	TGTGCCAGCAGCTTAGTGGTCTCCACCGGGTACGAGCAGTACTTC
TRBV7-3	.	.	TRBJ2-1	CASSFGLYNEQFF	TGTGCCAGCAGCTTCGGACTGTACAATGAGCAGTTCTTC
TRBV9	.	.	TRBJ2-4	CASSVGSQGTIQYF	TGTGCCAGCAGCGTAGGATCGCAGGGGACCATTCAGTACTTC
TRBV3-1/TRBV3-2	.	.	TRBJ1-4	CASGLSPLFF	TGTGCCAGCGGCCTTAGTCCACTGTTTTTT
TRBV5-1	.	.	TRBJ2-7	CASSFQGLEQYF	TGCGCCAGCAGCTTCCAGGGTCTCGAGCAGTACTTC
TRBV7-2	.	.	TRBJ1-3	CASSRPLDRLRNTIYF	TGTGCCAGCAGCCGGCCTCTAGACAGGCTTAGAAACACCATATATTTT
TRBV7-8	.	.	TRBJ2-5	CASSSPAGTQYF	TGTGCCAGCAGCTCCCCGGCAGGGACCCAGTACTTC
TRBV11-3	.	TRBD1	TRBJ2-7	CASSSDRVGEQYF	TGTGCCAGCAGCTCAGACAGGGTAGGCGAGCAGTACTTC
TRBV7-9	.	.	TRBJ1-5	CASSVTGSNQPQHF	TGTGCCAGCAGCGTTACAGGGTCCAATCAGCCCCAGCATTTT
TRBV7-2	.	TRBD1	TRBJ1-1	CASSFRTGHTEAFF	TGTGCCAGCAGCTTTAGGACAGGGCATACTGAAGCTTTCTTT
TRBV7-8	.	TRBD1	TRBJ1-4	CASSTTGGTNEKLFF	TGTGCCAGCAGCACGACAGGGGGGACTAATGAAAAACTGTTTTTT
TRBV10-1	.	TRBD2	TRBJ2-1	CASSEMTSGRTEQFF	TGCGCCAGCAGTGAAATGACTAGCGGGAGGACTGAGCAGTTCTTC
TRBV24-1	.	TRBD1	TRBJ2-5	CATSDGEQGRAETQYF	TGTGCCACCAGTGATGGGGAACAGGGGCGGGCGGAGACCCAGTACTTC